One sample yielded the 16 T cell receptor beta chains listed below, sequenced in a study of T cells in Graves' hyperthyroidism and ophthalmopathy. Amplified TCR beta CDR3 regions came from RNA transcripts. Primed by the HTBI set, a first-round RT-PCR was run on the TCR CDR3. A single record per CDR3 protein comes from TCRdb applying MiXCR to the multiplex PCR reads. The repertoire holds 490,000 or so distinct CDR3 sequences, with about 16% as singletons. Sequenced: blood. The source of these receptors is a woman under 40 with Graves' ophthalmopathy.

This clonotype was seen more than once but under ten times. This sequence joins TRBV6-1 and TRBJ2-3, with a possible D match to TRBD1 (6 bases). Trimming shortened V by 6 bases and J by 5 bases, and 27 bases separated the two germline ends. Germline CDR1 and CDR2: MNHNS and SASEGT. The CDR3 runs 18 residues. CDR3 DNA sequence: TGTGCCAGCAGGCGCCAAATACAGGGATTAGGGGGAAGAGATACGCAGTATTTT. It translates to CASRRQIQGLGGRDTQYF.

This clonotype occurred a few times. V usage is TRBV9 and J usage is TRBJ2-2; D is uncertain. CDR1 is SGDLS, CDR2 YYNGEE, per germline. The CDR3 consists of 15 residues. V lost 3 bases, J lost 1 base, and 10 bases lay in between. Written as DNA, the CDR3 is TGTGCCAGCAGCGCCCATGCCGGGAACACCGGGGAGCTGTTTTTT. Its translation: CASSAHAGNTGELFF.

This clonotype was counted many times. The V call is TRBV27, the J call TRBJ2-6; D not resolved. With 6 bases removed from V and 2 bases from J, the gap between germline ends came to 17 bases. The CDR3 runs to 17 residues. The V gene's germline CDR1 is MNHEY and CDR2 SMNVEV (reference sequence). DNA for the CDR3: TGTGCCAGCAGCCCCCCCACGGTCTCTGCTGGGGCCAACGTCCTGACTTTC. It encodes CASSPPTVSAGANVLTF.

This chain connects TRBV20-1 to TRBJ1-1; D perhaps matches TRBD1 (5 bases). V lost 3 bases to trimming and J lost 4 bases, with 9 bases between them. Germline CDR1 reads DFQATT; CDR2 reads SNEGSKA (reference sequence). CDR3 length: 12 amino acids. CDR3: CSASQRGTEAFF. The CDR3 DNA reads TGCAGTGCTAGTCAAAGGGGCACTGAAGCTTTCTTT.

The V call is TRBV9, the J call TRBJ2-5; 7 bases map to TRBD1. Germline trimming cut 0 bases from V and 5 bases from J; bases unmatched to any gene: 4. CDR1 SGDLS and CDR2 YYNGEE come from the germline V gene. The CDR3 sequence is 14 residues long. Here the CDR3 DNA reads TGTGCCAGCAGCGTAGAAGGGGGCGGGGAGACCCAGTACTTC. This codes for CASSVEGGGETQYF.

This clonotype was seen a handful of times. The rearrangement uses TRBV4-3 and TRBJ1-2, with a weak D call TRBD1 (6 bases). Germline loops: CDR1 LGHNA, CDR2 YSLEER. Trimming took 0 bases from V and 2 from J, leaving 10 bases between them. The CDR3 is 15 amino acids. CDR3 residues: CASSQEYRANYGYTF. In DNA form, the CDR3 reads TGCGCCAGCAGCCAAGAATACAGGGCCAACTATGGCTACACCTTC.

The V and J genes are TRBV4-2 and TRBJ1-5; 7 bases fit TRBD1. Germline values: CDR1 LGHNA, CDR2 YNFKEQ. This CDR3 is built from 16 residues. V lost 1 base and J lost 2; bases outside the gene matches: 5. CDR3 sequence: CASSQVGTVGNQPQHF. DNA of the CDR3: TGTGCCAGCAGCCAAGTCGGGACAGTAGGCAATCAGCCCCAGCATTTT.

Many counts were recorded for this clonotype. In DNA, the CDR3 is TGTGCCAGCAGCTTGGTACTGACAGGCCCCAATGAGCAGTTCTTC. Protein: CASSLVLTGPNEQFF. This chain connects TRBV5-6 to TRBJ2-1; a weak D match, TRBD1 (6 bases). Trimming left V 0 bases short and J 6 bases short, with 13 bases between. Per germline, CDR1 SGHDT and CDR2 YYEEEE. CDR3 length: 15 amino acids.

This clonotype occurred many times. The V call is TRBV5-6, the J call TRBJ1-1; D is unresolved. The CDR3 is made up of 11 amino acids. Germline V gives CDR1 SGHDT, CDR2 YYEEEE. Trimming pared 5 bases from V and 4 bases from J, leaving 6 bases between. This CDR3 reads CASSRITEAFF. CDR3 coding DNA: TGTGCCAGCAGTCGAATCACTGAAGCTTTCTTT. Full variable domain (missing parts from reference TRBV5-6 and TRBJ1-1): DAGVTQSPTHLIKTRGQQVTLRCSPKSGHDTVSWYQQALGQGPQFIFQYYEEEERQRGNFPDRFSGHQFPNYSSELNVNALLLGDSALYLCASSRITEAFFGQGTRLTVV.

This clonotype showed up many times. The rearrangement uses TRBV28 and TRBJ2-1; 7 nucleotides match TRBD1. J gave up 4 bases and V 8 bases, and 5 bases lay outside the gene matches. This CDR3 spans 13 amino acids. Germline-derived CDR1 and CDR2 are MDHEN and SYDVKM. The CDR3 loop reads CASCGQAYNEQFF. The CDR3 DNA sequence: TGTGCCAGCTGTGGACAGGCGTACAATGAGCAGTTCTTC.

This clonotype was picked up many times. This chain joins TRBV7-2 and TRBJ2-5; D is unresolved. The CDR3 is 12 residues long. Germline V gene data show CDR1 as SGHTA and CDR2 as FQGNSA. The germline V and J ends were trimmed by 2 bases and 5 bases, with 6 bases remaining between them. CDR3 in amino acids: CASSLFAETQYF. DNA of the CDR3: TGTGCCAGCAGCTTATTTGCGGAGACCCAGTACTTC.

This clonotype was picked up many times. The CDR3 loop reads CASSPGTSQGGQFF. CDR3 DNA: TGTGCCAGCTCACCAGGGACTAGCCAAGGGGGGCAGTTCTTC. This chain links TRBV18 with TRBJ2-1; TRBD2 matches at 9 bases. There are 14 residues in the CDR3. Germline assignment: CDR1 KGHSH and CDR2 LQKENI. V lost 2 bases, J lost 12 bases, and 8 bases stayed unmatched.

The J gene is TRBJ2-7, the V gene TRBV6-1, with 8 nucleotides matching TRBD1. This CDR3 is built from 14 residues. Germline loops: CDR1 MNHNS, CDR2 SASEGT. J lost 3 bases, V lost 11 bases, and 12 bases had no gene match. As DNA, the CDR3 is TGTGCCGTGATGACAGGGGCGCGCGGCTACGAGCAGTACTTC. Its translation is CAVMTGARGYEQYF.

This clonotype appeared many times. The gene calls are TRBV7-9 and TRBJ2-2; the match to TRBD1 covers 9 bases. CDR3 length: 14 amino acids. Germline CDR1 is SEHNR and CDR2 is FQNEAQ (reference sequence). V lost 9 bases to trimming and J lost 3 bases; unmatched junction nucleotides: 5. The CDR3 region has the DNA TGTGCCAGTAGGACAGGGGAGGACACCGGGGAGCTGTTTTTT. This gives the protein CASRTGEDTGELFF.

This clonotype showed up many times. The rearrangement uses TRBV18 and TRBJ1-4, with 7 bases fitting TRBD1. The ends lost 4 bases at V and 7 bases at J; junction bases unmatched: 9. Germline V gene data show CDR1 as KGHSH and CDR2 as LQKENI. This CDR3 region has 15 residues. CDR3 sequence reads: CASSRPTGRREKLFF. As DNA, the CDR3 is TGTGCCAGCTCACGACCGACAGGGCGGCGTGAAAAACTGTTTTTT.

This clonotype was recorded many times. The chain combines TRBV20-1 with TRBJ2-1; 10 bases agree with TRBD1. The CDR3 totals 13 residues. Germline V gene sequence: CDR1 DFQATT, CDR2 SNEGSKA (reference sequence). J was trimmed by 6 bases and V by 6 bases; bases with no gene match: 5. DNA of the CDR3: TGCAGTGCCGGGACAGGGGCGAGCAATGAGCAGTTCTTC. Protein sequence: CSAGTGASNEQFF.